This T cell receptor beta chain appears in the sequencing data of a study of blood T cell repertoires in COVID-19. Study context: PBMCs, B-cell-depleted T cells, or T cells provided the cDNA or gDNA that made up the material.

Germline V gene data show CDR1 as SGHTS and CDR2 as YDEGEE. The CDR3 extends over 15 amino acids. Trimming took off 5 bases at V and 1 base at J, with 13 bases between the two ends. In the source study's methods: Estimates of nucleated cell counts were drawn from the amplification of reference gene primers. The method was immunoSEQ multiplex PCR; TCRdb's version includes in-frame clones alone and lacks a portion of them. V and J calls and clone size are those listed in that table; D and trimming were worked out from the DNA. The table shows 310,000 or so clones, with 87% occurring only once. Ages ranged from about 18 to 100 years, with residence in 24 US areas. Participants' reported clinical history set cohort assignment.

The sequence came from a woman under 30 who had recovered from COVID-19. The rearrangement uses TRBV5-8 and TRBJ1-3, with D possibly matching TRBD1 (6 bases). Sequencing was performed on PBMCs or T cells enriched from blood (not recorded which). CDR3 residues: CASSRDRWSGNTIYF. CDR3 in DNA: TGTGCCAGCAGTCGTGACAGGTGGTCTGGAAACACCATATATTTT. The full variable domain, with the rest looked up from reference TRBV5-8 and TRBJ1-3, is EAGVTQSPTHLIKTRGQQATLRCSPISGHTSVYWYQQALGLGLQFLLWYDEGEERNRGNFPPRFSGRQFPNYSSELNVNALELEDSALYLCASSRDRWSGNTIYFGEGSWLTVV.